This T cell receptor beta chain is from a study of cytomegalovirus exposure and HLA in healthy donors. Study findings and constraints: Clonal expansion, a later analysis showed, was greater in HLA-associated TCR beta chains than in equally common others. Later analysis placed DRB1 highest and HLA-C lowest in TCR association rates, which differed by HLA locus. It was reported in a later analysis that an Asian-associated ancestry cluster showed fewer N-insertions than the approximately 670-donor mean. Rarity held for most TCR sequences, but there were some public TCRs that occurred in many donors.

Losses at the gene ends were 0 bases for V and 2 bases for J; bases not matched to a gene: 2. Germline CDR1 is SGDLS and CDR2 is YYNGEE. CDR3 size: 14 residues. The PCR was carried out with 60 Vbeta primers and 13 Jbeta primers. TCRdb keeps only in-frame clones here, not all; method: immunoSEQ multiplex PCR. This sample has tens of thousands of clones, with about 66% found just once. Details on this clone: Antigen unknown.

The TCR was taken from a man in his 60s in good health and CMV-seropositive. The chain links TRBV9 to TRBJ2-7; 7 bases align to TRBD1. Source material: PBMCs. CDR3 DNA sequence: TGTGCCAGCAGCGTAGGGACAGGAACCTACGAGCAGTACTTC. Translated: CASSVGTGTYEQYF.